This T cell receptor (beta chain) was identified in a study of blood T cell repertoires in COVID-19. Overall study: Nucleic acid was either cDNA or gDNA, and it came from T cells, B-cell-depleted T cells, or PBMCs.

In the study's own analysis: Amplification with reference gene primers provided the estimates of nucleated cell counts. The method was immunoSEQ multiplex PCR; TCRdb's version includes in-frame clones alone and lacks a portion of them. D and trimming were read from the DNA, whereas the V and J calls and clone size are those reported in that table. This repertoire shows about 270,000 clones, roughly 90% found once; its top ten account for roughly 2.8%. Recruitment covered roughly 24 US areas and drew participants whose ages spanned about 18 to 90 years. Participants in the exposed group had met a COVID-19 case in the 2 weeks before joining the study. The length of the CDR3 is 13 residues. CDR1 is SEHNR, CDR2 FQNEAQ, per germline (reference sequence). Trimming took 1 base from V and 6 from J, leaving 9 bases between them.

V and J are TRBV7-9 and TRBJ1-2, with D unclear. Material for sequencing was PBMCs or T cells enriched from blood (not recorded which). The TCR was taken from a man aged 40-55 years who had been exposed to COVID-19. The CDR3 nucleotides are TGTGCCAGCAGCTTAGTGTCAGCGGATGGCTACACCTTC. Translation: CASSLVSADGYTF.